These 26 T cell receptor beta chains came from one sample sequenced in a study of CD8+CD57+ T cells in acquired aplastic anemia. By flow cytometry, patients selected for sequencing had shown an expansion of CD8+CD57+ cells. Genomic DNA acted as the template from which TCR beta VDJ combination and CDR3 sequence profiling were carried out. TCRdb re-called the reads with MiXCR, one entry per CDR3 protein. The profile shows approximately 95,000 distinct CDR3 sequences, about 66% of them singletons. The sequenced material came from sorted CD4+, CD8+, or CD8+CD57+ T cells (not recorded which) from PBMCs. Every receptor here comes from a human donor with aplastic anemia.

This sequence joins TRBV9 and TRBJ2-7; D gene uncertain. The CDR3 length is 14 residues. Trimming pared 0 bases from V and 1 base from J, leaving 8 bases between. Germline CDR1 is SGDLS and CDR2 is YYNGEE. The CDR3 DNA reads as TGTGCCAGCAGCGTAGGGGCGGTTTCCTACGAGCAGTACTTC. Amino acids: CASSVGAVSYEQYF.

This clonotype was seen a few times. The CDR3 loop reads CATSDPGTDTQYF. CDR3 DNA: TGTGCCACCAGTGATCCAGGCACAGATACGCAGTATTTT. This chain uses TRBV24-1 with TRBJ2-3, with D unresolved. This CDR3 region has 13 residues. From germline, CDR1 is KGHDR and CDR2 SFDVKD. V dropped 3 bases and J dropped 1 base, with 4 bases sitting between them.

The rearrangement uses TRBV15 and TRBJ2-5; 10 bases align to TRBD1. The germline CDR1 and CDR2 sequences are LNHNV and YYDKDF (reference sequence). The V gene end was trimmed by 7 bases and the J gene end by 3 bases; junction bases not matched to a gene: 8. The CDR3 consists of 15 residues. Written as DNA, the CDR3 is TGTGCCACCACCAAAACCGGGACAGGGGAAGAGACCCAGTACTTC. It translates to CATTKTGTGEETQYF.

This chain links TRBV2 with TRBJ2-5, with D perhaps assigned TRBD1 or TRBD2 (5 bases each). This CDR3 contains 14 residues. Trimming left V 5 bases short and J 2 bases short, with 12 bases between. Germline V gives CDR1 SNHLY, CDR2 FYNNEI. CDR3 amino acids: CASSHRDGQETQYF. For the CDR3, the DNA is TGTGCCAGCAGTCACCGGGACGGACAAGAGACCCAGTACTTC.

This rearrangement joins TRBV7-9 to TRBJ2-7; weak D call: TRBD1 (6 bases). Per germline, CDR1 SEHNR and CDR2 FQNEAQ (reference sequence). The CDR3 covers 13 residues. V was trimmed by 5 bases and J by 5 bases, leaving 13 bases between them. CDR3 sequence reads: CASSGGQSDEQYF. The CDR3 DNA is TGTGCCAGCAGCGGTGGACAGTCAGACGAGCAGTACTTC.

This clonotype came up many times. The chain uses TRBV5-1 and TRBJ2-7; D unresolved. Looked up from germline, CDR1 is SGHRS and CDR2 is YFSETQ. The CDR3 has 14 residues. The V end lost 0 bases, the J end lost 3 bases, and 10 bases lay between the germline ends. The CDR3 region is CASSLVDRHYEQYF. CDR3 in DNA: TGCGCCAGCAGCTTGGTAGACCGGCACTACGAGCAGTACTTC.

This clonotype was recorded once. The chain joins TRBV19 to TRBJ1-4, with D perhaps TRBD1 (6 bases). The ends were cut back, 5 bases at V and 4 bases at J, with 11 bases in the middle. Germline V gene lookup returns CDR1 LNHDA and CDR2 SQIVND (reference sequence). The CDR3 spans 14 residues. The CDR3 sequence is CASSSRTVNEKLFF. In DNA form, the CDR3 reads TGTGCCAGTAGTTCTCGGACAGTTAATGAAAAACTGTTTTTT.

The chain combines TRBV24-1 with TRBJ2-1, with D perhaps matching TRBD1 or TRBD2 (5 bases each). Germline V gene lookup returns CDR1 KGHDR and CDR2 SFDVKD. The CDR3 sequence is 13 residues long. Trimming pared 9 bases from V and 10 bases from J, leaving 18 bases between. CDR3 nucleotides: TGTGCCACCCAGGGTGGGGGTAGTGAAGAGCAGTTCTTC. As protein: CATQGGGSEEQFF.

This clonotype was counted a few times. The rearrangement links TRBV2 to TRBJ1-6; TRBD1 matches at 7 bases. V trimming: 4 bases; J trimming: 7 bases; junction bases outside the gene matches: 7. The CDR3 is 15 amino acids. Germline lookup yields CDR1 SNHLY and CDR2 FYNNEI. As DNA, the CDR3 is TGTGCCAGCAGTGTAGGAGACAGGGAAAATTCACCCCTCCACTTT. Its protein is CASSVGDRENSPLHF. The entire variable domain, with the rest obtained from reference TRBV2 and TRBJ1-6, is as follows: EPEVTQTPSHQVTQMGQEVILRCVPISNHLYFYWYRQILGQKVEFLVSFYNNEISEKSEIFDDQFSVERPDGSNFTLKIRSTKLEDSAMYFCASSVGDRENSPLHFGNGTRLTVT.

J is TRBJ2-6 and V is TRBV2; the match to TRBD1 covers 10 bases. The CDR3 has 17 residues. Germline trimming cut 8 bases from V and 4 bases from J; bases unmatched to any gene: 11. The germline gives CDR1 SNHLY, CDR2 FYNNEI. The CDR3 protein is CASYGTTGGGGANVLTF. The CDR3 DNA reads TGTGCCAGCTACGGGACGACAGGGGGCGGAGGGGCCAACGTCCTGACTTTC.

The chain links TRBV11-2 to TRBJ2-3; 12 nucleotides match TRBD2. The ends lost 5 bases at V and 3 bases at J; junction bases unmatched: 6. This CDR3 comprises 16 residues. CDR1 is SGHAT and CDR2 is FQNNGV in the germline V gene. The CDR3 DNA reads TGTGCCAGCAGCACACTAGCGGGGGGAGCAACAGATACGCAGTATTTT. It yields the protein CASSTLAGGATDTQYF.

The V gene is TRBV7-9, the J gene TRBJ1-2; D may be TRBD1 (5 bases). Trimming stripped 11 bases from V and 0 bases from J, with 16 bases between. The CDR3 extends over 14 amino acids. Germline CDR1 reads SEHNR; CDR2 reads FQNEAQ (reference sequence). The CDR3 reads CASRGGSTNYGYTF. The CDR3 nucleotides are TGTGCCTCCCGTGGGGGGTCTACTAACTATGGCTACACCTTC.

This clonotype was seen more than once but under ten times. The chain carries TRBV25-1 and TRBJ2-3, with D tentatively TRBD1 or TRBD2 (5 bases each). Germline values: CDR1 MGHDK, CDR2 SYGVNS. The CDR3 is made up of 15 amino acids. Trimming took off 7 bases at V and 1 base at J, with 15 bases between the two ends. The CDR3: CASTRDGGRTDTQYF. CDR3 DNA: TGTGCCAGCACCCGGGACGGAGGCCGCACAGATACGCAGTATTTT.

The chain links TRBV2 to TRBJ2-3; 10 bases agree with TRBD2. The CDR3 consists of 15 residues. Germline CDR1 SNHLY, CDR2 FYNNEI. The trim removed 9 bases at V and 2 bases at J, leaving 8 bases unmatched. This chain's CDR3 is CASSGRRAVTDTQYF. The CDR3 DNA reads TGTGCCAGTAGCGGGAGGCGGGCGGTCACAGATACGCAGTATTTT.

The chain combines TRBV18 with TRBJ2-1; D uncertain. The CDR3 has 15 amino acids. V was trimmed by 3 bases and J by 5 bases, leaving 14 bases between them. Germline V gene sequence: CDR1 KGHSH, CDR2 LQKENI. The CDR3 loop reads CASSPAPGMDNEQFF. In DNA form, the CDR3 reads TGTGCCAGCTCACCCGCGCCGGGTATGGACAATGAGCAGTTCTTC.

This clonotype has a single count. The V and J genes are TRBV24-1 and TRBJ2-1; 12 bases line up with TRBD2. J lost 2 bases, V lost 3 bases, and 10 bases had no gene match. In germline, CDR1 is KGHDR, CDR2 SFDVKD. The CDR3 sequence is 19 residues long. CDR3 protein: CATSDPQPGLAGTYNEQFF. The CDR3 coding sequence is TGTGCCACCAGTGATCCGCAGCCAGGACTAGCGGGAACCTACAATGAGCAGTTCTTC.

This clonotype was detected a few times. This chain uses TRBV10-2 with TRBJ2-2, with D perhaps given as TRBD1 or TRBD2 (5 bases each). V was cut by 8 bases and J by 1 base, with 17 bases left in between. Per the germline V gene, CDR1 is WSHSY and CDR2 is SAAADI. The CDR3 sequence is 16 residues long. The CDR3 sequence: CASFSVGTVNTGELFF. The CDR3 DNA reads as TGCGCCAGCTTCTCCGTTGGGACGGTGAACACCGGGGAGCTGTTTTTT.

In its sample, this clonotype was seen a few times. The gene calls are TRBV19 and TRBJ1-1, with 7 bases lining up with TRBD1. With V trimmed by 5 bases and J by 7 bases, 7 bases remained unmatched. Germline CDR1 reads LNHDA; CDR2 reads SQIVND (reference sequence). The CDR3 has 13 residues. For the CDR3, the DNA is TGTGCCAGTAGTTTCAGGGGGGGCGGTGAAGCTTTCTTT. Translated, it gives CASSFRGGGEAFF.

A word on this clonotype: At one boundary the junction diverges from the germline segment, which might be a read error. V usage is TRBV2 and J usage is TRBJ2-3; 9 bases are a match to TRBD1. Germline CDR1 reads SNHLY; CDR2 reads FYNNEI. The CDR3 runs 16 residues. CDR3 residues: CVSSVGRTGVTDTQYF. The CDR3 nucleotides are TGTGTCAGCAGTGTAGGGAGGACAGGGGTCACAGATACGCAGTATTTT.

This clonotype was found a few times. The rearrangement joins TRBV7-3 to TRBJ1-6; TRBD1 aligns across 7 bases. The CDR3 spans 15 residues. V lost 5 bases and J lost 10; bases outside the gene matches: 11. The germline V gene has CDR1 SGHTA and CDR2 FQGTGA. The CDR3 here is CASSPGQEGSSPLHF. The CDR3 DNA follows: TGTGCCAGCAGCCCCGGACAGGAAGGATCCTCACCCCTCCACTTT.

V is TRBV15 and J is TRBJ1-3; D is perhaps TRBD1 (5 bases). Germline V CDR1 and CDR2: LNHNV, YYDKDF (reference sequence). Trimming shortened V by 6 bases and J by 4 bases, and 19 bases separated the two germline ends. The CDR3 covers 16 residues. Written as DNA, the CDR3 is TGTGCCACCAGTAGTTTCCTTCCAGGGAGGGGAAACACCATATATTTT. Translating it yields CATSSFLPGRGNTIYF.

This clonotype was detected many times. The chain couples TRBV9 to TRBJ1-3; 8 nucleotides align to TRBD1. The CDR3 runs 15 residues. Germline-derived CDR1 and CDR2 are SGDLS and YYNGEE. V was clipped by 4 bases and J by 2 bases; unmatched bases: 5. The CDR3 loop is CASSYRDRTGNTIYF. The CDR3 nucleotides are TGTGCCAGCAGCTATCGGGACAGGACTGGAAACACCATATATTTT.

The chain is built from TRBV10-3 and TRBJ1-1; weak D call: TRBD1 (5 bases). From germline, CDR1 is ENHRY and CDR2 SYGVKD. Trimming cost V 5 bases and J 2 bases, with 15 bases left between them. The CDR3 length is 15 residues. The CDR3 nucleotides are TGTGCCATCAGTTTGTCCGCAGGGATTAACACTGAAGCTTTCTTT. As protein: CAISLSAGINTEAFF.

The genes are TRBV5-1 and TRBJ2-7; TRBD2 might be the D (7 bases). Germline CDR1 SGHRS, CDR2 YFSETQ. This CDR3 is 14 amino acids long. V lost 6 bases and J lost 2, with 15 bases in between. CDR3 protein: CASKAGEGTYEQYF. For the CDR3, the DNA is TGCGCCAGCAAGGCAGGGGAGGGAACCTACGAGCAGTACTTC.

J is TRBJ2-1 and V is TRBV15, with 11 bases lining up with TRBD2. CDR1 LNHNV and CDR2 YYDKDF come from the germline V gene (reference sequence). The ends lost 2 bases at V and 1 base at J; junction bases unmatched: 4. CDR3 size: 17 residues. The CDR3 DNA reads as TGTGCCACCAGCAGACAGAGGACTAGCGGGTCCTACAATGAGCAGTTCTTC. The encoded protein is CATSRQRTSGSYNEQFF.

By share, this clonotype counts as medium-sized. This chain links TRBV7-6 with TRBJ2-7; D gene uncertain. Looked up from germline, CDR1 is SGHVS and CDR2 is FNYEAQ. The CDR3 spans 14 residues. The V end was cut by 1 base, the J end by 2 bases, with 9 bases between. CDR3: CASSLGAATYEQYF. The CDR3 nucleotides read TGTGCCAGCAGCTTAGGGGCAGCGACCTACGAGCAGTACTTC.